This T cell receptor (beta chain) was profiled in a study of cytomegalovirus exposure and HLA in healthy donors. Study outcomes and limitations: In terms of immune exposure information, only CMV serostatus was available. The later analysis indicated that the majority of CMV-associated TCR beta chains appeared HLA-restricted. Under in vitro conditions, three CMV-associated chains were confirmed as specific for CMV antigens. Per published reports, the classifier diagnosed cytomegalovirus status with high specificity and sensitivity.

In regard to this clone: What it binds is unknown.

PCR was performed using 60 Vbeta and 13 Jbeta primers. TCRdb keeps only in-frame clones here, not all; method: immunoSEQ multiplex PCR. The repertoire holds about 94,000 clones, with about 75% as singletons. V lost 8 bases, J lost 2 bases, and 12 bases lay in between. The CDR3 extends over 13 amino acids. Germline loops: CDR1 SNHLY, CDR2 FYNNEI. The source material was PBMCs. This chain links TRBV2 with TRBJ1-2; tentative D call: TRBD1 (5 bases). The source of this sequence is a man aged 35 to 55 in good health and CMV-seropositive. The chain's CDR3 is CASSWGGNYGYTF. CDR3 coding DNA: TGTGCCAGCTCTTGGGGGGGAAACTATGGCTACACCTTC.